This TCR beta chain is from a study of T-cell reconstitution after alpha-beta-depleted transplantation in children. Construction of the TCRbeta library involved unique molecular identifiers. TCRdb analysed the PCR reads with MiXCR anew, one entry per CDR3 protein. The repertoire holds about 400,000 distinct CDR3 sequences, with around 21% as singletons. This clonotype was counted a few times. This CDR3 spans 14 amino acids. V dropped 4 bases and J dropped 8 bases, with 15 bases sitting between them. Germline V gives CDR1 MGHDK, CDR2 SYGVNS. This TCR came from a human donor who donated a stem cell graft to a child with acute myeloid leukemia. The gene calls are TRBV25-1 and TRBJ2-1, with D possibly TRBD1 on 6 matching bases. Sequencing used PBMCs from the stem cell graft donor, obtained from the stem cell graft. The CDR3 loop reads CASSGQVAGYEQFF. The CDR3 nucleotides read TGTGCCAGCAGTGGACAGGTCGCGGGCTATGAGCAGTTCTTC. Filled out from reference TRBV25-1 and TRBJ2-1, the complete variable domain reads EADIYQTPRYLVIGTGKKITLECSQTMGHDKMYWYQQDPGMELHLIHYSYGVNSTEKGDLSSESTVSRIRTEHFPLTLESARPSHTSQYLCASSGQVAGYEQFFGPGTRLTVL.